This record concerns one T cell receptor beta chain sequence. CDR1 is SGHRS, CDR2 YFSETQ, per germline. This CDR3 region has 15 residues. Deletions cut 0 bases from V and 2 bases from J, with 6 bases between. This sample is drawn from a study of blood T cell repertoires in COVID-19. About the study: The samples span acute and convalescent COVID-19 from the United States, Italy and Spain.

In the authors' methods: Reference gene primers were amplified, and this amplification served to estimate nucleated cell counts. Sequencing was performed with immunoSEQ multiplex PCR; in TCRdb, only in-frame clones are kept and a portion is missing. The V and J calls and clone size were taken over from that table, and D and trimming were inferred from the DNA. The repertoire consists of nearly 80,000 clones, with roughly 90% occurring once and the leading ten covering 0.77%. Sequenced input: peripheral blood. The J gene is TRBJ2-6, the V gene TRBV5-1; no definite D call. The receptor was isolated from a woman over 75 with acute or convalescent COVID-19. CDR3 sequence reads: CASSLDSPGANVLTF. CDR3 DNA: TGCGCCAGCAGCTTGGACAGCCCTGGGGCCAACGTCCTGACTTTC.